Following are 28 T cell receptor beta chains from one sample sequenced in a study of T-cell memory formation after mild COVID-19. A single record per CDR3 protein comes from TCRdb applying MiXCR to the 5' RACE reads. The data show hundreds of thousands of distinct CDR3 sequences, with 20% to 25% seen just once and around 13% held by the top ten. The material sequenced was PBMCs or a T cell subset sorted from them (not recorded which). The receptors here all came from an adult woman who had mild COVID-19 (a few samples of this study predate the infection). Cell type and time point are not known.

This clonotype has ten or more counts. The V and J genes are TRBV24-1 and TRBJ2-2; D gene ambiguous. Germline V gene sequence: CDR1 KGHDR, CDR2 SFDVKD. Trimming removed 5 bases from V and 6 bases from J, with 9 bases in between. This CDR3 contains 13 residues. In nucleotides, the CDR3 is TGTGCCACCAGTGGTACAATCGCCGGGGAGCTGTTTTTT. Translation gives CATSGTIAGELFF.

This clonotype was seen only a few times. V is TRBV12-3 or TRBV12-4 and J is TRBJ1-3; D call uncertain. V dropped 5 bases and J dropped 1 base, with 9 bases sitting between them. CDR3 length equals 14 residues. CDR3 in DNA: TGTGCCAGCAGTCCGGCCCTTTCTGGAAACACCATATATTTT. Its translation is CASSPALSGNTIYF.

The chain joins TRBV24-1 to TRBJ2-5; D unclear. Per the germline V gene, CDR1 is KGHDR and CDR2 is SFDVKD. V was cut by 0 bases and J by 7 bases, with 14 bases left in between. The CDR3 spans 15 residues. The CDR3 coding sequence is TGTGCCACCAGTGATTTGGTTGGCAGAGTAGGGACCCAGTACTTC. Protein: CATSDLVGRVGTQYF.

This clonotype showed up just a few times. The chain links TRBV24-1 to TRBJ1-5; 9 positions match TRBD1. V was pared by 3 bases and J by 6 bases, with 5 bases of the junction left unmatched. Per germline, CDR1 KGHDR and CDR2 SFDVKD. This CDR3 has 15 residues. The CDR3 coding sequence is TGTGCCACCAGTGATACAGGGGGCCGTTTTCAGCCCCAGCATTTT. Residues: CATSDTGGRFQPQHF.

This clonotype was counted only a few times. This chain joins TRBV7-9 and TRBJ2-7, with D unresolved. Trimming cost V 2 bases and J 4 bases, with 12 bases left between them. The length of the CDR3 is 14 residues. CDR1 is SEHNR and CDR2 is FQNEAQ in the germline V gene (reference sequence). CDR3 in DNA: TGTGCCAGCAGCTTACAGCTTAGCCCATACGAGCAGTACTTC. It yields the protein CASSLQLSPYEQYF.

The gene calls are TRBV28 and TRBJ2-2; D possibly matches TRBD1 or TRBD2 (5 bases each). This CDR3 has 15 residues. CDR1 is MDHEN, CDR2 SYDVKM, per germline. The V gene lost 6 bases and the J gene lost 3 bases, with 14 bases spanning the gap. The CDR3 sequence: CASRRFGGHTGELFF. CDR3 sequence (DNA): TGTGCCAGCAGGAGATTTGGGGGACACACCGGGGAGCTGTTTTTT.

V is TRBV7-8 and J is TRBJ2-1, with TRBD2 identical over 15 bases. With V trimmed by 4 bases and J by 9 bases, 4 bases remained unmatched. Germline V gene sequence: CDR1 SGHVS, CDR2 FQNEAQ. CDR3 length equals 15 residues. In DNA form, the CDR3 reads TGTGCCAGCAGCTGGACTAGCGGGAGGGGCGGTGAGCAGTTCTTC. The encoded protein is CASSWTSGRGGEQFF.

The V and J genes are TRBV7-9 and TRBJ1-1; D is ambiguous. This CDR3 comprises 13 residues. Between the trimmed V and J ends, which lost 5 bases and 7 bases, there was a span of 14 bases. CDR1 and CDR2 (germline): SEHNR, FQNEAQ (reference sequence). The CDR3 sequence is CASSHAAGIEAFF. CDR3 sequence (DNA): TGTGCCAGCAGCCACGCGGCAGGTATTGAAGCTTTCTTT.

The chain combines TRBV7-9 with TRBJ2-3; 7 nucleotides line up with TRBD1. V gave up 6 bases and J gave up 2 bases; unmatched junction bases: 11. The CDR3 runs 16 residues. Germline V gene lookup returns CDR1 SEHNR and CDR2 FQNEAQ (reference sequence). CDR3 sequence reads: CASSLRTGTVTDTQYF. The CDR3 nucleotides are TGTGCCAGCAGTCTCCGGACCGGGACAGTCACAGATACGCAGTATTTT.

This sequence joins TRBV3-1 and TRBJ1-1; 7 bases align to TRBD1. This CDR3 comprises 13 residues. Trimming removed 4 bases from V and 4 bases from J; junction bases left unmatched: 3. Germline V gene data show CDR1 as LGHDT and CDR2 as YNNKEL (reference sequence). The CDR3 loop is CASSPTGRTEAFF. CDR3 DNA: TGTGCCAGCAGCCCGACAGGGCGCACTGAAGCTTTCTTT.

This chain uses TRBV5-6 with TRBJ2-7; the D gene is possibly TRBD1 (5 bases). The CDR3 extends over 14 amino acids. The germline CDR1 and CDR2 sequences are SGHDT and YYEEEE. V dropped 4 bases and J dropped 4 bases, with 15 bases sitting between them. As DNA, the CDR3 is TGTGCCAGCAGCCCTTCTTCAGGGATTTACGAGCAGTACTTC. Protein sequence: CASSPSSGIYEQYF.

This clonotype showed up just a few times. The chain recombines TRBV5-1 with TRBJ2-7; perhaps TRBD1 as D (6 bases). Trimming took off 6 bases at V and 2 bases at J, with 15 bases between the two ends. Germline loops: CDR1 SGHRS, CDR2 YFSETQ. The CDR3 is 14 amino acids. The CDR3 DNA reads TGCGCCAGCATGCAACCAGGGGAAACCTACGAGCAGTACTTC. Its translation: CASMQPGETYEQYF.

This clonotype was seen a few times. The gene calls are TRBV7-2 and TRBJ2-3; 9 bases map to TRBD1. The CDR3 is made up of 16 amino acids. The trim removed 4 bases at V and 4 bases at J, leaving 9 bases unmatched. Germline V gene data show CDR1 as SGHTA and CDR2 as FQGNSA. CDR3 nucleotide sequence: TGTGCCAGCAGCTCACCGGGACAGGGACCTCCAGATACGCAGTATTTT. This sequence encodes CASSSPGQGPPDTQYF.

This clonotype was seen more than once but under ten times. The rearrangement joins TRBV7-9 to TRBJ1-2; D is unresolved. Germline CDR1 is SEHNR and CDR2 is FQNEAQ (reference sequence). The CDR3 runs 12 residues. Between the trimmed V and J ends, which lost 0 bases and 8 bases, there was a span of 7 bases. The CDR3 sequence: CASSLAFPGYTF. The CDR3 region has the DNA TGTGCCAGCAGCTTAGCGTTCCCGGGCTACACCTTC.

V is TRBV12-3 or TRBV12-4 and J is TRBJ1-2; D remains ambiguous. The CDR3 loop spans 13 amino acids. V was shortened by 6 bases and J by 6 bases, with 14 bases between the two germline ends. The CDR3 spells CASSLGPEDGYTF. CDR3 coding DNA: TGTGCCAGCAGCCTAGGGCCCGAGGATGGCTACACCTTC.

V gene TRBV7-9 combines with J gene TRBJ1-3; no definite D call. V was pared by 5 bases and J by 0 bases, with 17 bases between. The CDR3 totals 17 residues. The germline gives CDR1 SEHNR, CDR2 FQNEAQ (reference sequence). The CDR3 sequence is CASSPPRGSVSGNTIYF. In nucleotides, the CDR3 is TGTGCCAGCAGCCCCCCTCGAGGTTCTGTCTCTGGAAACACCATATATTTT.

This clonotype was observed many times. V gene TRBV5-5 combines with J gene TRBJ1-1; D call uncertain. CDR1 is SGHKS and CDR2 is YYEKEE in the germline V gene (reference sequence). The CDR3 is 14 residues long. The V end was cut by 4 bases, the J end by 5 bases, with 15 bases between. The CDR3 loop reads CASSPRLSRTEAFF. CDR3 in DNA: TGTGCCAGCAGCCCCCGGCTTTCGCGAACTGAAGCTTTCTTT. The variable domain in full, completed from reference TRBV5-5 and TRBJ1-1, reads DAGVTQSPTHLIKTRGQQVTLRCSPISGHKSVSWYQQVLGQGPQFIFQYYEKEERGRGNFPDRFSARQFPNYSSELNVNALLLGDSALYLCASSPRLSRTEAFFGQGTRLTVV.

As DNA, the CDR3 is TGTGCCTGGTCCGGACGGCTCGGCGGTAGCGAGCAGTACTTC. It translates to CAWSGRLGGSEQYF. This chain links TRBV30 with TRBJ2-7, with D uncertain. CDR3 length equals 14 residues. Germline values: CDR1 GTSNPN, CDR2 SVGIG (reference sequence). The V and J ends lost 5 bases and 6 bases respectively, with 20 bases between them.

The chain couples TRBV19 to TRBJ2-7, with a weak D call TRBD1 (6 bases). Germline values: CDR1 LNHDA, CDR2 SQIVND (reference sequence). V lost 3 bases, J lost 3 bases, and 15 bases lay in between. There are 15 residues in the CDR3. CDR3 bases: TGTGCCAGTAGTATCTCAAACCAGGGGAACTACGAGCAGTACTTC. This gives the protein CASSISNQGNYEQYF. The full variable domain, completed using reference TRBV19 and TRBJ2-7, is DGGITQSPKYLFRKEGQNVTLSCEQNLNHDAMYWYRQDPGQGLRLIYYSQIVNDFQKGDIAEGYSVSREKKESFPLTVTSAQKNPTAFYLCASSISNQGNYEQYFGPGTRLTVT.

J is TRBJ2-7 and V is TRBV12-5; unclear D gene. In germline, CDR1 is LGHNT, CDR2 FRNRAP. This CDR3 has 12 amino acids. Trimming removed 2 bases from V and 2 bases from J, with 4 bases in between. The CDR3 is CASGLRPYEQYF. In DNA form, the CDR3 reads TGTGCTAGTGGTTTGCGGCCCTACGAGCAGTACTTC.

This clonotype was observed a few times. In nucleotides, the CDR3 is TGTGCCAGCAGTTATTACAGGGGGAGGTACAATGAGCAGTTCTTC. It is translated as CASSYYRGRYNEQFF. The genes are TRBV12-3 or TRBV12-4 and TRBJ2-1, with 8 bases lining up with TRBD1. V trimming: 4 bases; J trimming: 4 bases; junction bases outside the gene matches: 6. The CDR3 totals 15 residues.

The rearrangement uses TRBV6-1 and TRBJ1-2; weak D call: TRBD1 (5 bases). Germline CDR1 MNHNS, CDR2 SASEGT. The CDR3 has 14 amino acids. Trimming removed 2 bases from V and 3 bases from J, with 10 bases in between. Written as DNA, the CDR3 is TGTGCCAGCAGTGAAATTCGGGGCGACTATGGCTACACCTTC. It specifies CASSEIRGDYGYTF.

The rearrangement uses TRBV7-2 and TRBJ2-2; 9 nucleotides align to TRBD2. Trimming at V came to 0 bases and at J to 8 bases, leaving 4 bases not matched to a gene. Germline values: CDR1 SGHTA, CDR2 FQGNSA. This CDR3 contains 15 residues. CDR3 residues: CASSLAASGKGELFF. DNA for the CDR3: TGTGCCAGCAGCTTAGCGGCTAGCGGGAAAGGGGAGCTGTTTTTT.

The rearrangement links TRBV6-2 or TRBV6-3 to TRBJ2-5; 11 bases are a match to TRBD2. Germline CDR1 MNHEY, CDR2 SVGEGT. With V trimmed by 5 bases and J by 7 bases, 9 bases remained unmatched. This CDR3 comprises 15 residues. The CDR3 region is CASSTGLAGVRTQYF. The CDR3 DNA sequence: TGTGCCAGCAGTACAGGACTAGCGGGTGTGCGGACCCAGTACTTC.

This clonotype was observed a handful of times. V is TRBV6-5 and J is TRBJ1-2; D is uncertain. The CDR3 runs 12 residues. V was pared by 5 bases and J by 5 bases, with 9 bases between. Germline CDR1 MNHEY, CDR2 SVGAGI. The CDR3 bases are TGTGCCAGCAGTCAGCCTCCTTATGGCTACACCTTC. Its translation: CASSQPPYGYTF.

The chain recombines TRBV11-2 with TRBJ1-1; TRBD1 is a possible D gene (5 bases). The CDR3 loop spans 15 amino acids. The V gene lost 4 bases and the J gene lost 4 bases, with 16 bases spanning the gap. CDR1 and CDR2 (germline): SGHAT, FQNNGV. The CDR3 DNA is TGTGCCAGCAGCTCCAACGGGGGGGGAGGCACTGAAGCTTTCTTT. This encodes CASSSNGGGGTEAFF.

This clonotype was seen a few times. The chain employs TRBV19 and TRBJ2-7; a weak D match, TRBD2 (6 bases). The CDR3 loop spans 15 amino acids. Germline CDR1 and CDR2: LNHDA and SQIVND (reference sequence). Trimming took 0 bases from V and 0 from J, leaving 9 bases between them. Written as DNA, the CDR3 is TGTGCCAGTAGTATAGATATGGGACTCTCCTACGAGCAGTACTTC. Protein product: CASSIDMGLSYEQYF.

This clonotype was seen repeatedly, ten times or more. This chain connects TRBV4-1 to TRBJ2-1; 11 positions match TRBD2. Per germline, CDR1 MGHRA and CDR2 YSYEKL. V lost 0 bases to trimming and J lost 10 bases; unmatched junction nucleotides: 5. The CDR3 contains 15 residues. This CDR3 is CASSQDSGGAREQFF. Written as DNA, the CDR3 is TGCGCCAGCAGCCAAGATAGCGGGGGGGCCCGAGAGCAGTTCTTC.